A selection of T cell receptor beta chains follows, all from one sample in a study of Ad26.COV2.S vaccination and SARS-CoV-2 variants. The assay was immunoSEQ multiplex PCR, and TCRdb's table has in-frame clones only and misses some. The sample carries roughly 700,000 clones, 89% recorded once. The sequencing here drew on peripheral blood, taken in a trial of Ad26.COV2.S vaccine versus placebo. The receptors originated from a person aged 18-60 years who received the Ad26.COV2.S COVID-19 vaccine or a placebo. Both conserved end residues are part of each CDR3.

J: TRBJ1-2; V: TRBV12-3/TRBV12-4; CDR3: CASRTTAGGYTF
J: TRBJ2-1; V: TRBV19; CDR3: CASSIGLAGGLYNEQFF
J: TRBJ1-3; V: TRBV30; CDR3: CARTASSGNTIYF
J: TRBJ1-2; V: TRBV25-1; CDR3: CASSDAGMPADGYTF
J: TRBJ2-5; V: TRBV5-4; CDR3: CASSSPQTSGRAGETQYF
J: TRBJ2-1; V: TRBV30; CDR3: CAWNPRLAGEQFF
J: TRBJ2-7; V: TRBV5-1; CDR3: CASSFSGTYYEQYF
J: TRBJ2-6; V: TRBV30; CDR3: CAWSSIRSGANVLTF
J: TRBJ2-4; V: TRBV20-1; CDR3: CSASEAGTRGQNIQYF
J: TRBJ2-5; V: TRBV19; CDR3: CASSHPTSGKNF
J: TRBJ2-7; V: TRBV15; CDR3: CATSRAYSEQYF
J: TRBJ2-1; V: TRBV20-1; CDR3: CSASGFVSGRDEQFF
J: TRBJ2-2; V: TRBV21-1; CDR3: CASSLKWGAGTGELFF
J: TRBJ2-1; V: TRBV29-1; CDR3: CSVEPAGGYEQFF
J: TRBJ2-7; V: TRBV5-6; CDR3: CASSPTGGGNRYF
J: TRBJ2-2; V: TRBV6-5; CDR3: CASGRSGELFF
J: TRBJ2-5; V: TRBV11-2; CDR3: CASSSGPNRVAETQYF
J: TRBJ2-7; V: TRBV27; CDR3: CASSFQTSGTGAYEQYF
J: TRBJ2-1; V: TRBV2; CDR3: CASTATTGTSGGAGQFF
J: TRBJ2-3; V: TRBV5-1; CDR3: CASSTAGQGGDTQYF
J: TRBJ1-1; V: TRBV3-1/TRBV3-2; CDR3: CASSQPPGTGQLNTEAFF
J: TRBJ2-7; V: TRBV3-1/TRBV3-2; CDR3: CASSQVGLSEEQYF
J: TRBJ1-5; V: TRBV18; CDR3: CASSPTGANQPQHF
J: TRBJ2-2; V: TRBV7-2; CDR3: CASSLAGGGLGTGELFF
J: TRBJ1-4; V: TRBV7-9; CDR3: CASIRDSASEKLFF
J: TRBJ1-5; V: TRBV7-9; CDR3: CASSLEQGLQPQHF
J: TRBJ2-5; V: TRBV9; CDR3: CASSEGQGKETQYF
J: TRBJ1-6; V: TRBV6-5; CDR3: CASSSMTGERNSPLHF
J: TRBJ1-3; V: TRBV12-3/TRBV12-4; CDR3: CASRQLINTIYF
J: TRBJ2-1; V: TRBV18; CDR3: CASSPRGYSSYNEQFF
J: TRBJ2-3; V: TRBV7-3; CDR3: CASSLNGGASATQYF
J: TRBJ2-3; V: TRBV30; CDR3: CAWSVGGAGTDTQYF
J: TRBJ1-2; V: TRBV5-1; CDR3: CASSLAANYGYTF
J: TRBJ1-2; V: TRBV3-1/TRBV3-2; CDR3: CASSQEPGRNYGYTF
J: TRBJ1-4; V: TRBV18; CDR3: CASSPWQGNNEKLFF
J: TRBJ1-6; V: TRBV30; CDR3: CAWSTTSPLHF
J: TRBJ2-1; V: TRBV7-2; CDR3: CASSLAPSSFYNEQFF
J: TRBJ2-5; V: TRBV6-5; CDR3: CASSFADAGLETQYF
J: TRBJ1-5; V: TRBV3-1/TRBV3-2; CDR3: CASSRNGNQPQHF
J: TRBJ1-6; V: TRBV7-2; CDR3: CASSFAVRGTNSPLHF
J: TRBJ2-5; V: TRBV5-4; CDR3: CASSLDGLQETQYF
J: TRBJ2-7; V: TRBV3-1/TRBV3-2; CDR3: CASSQDRRPYEQYF
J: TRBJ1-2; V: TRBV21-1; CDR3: CASSMGFDRDRDFNYGYTF
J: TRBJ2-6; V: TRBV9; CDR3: CASSVKPIGNSGANVLTF
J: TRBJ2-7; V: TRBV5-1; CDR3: CASSLASGSWYEQYF
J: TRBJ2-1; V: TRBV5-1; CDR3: CASSFGGSTGDEQFF
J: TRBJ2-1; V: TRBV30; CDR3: CAWRRRGIFNEQFF
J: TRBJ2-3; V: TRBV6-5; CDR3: CASSLGLLSTDTQYF
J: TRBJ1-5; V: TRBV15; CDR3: CATSRDLPSNQPQHF
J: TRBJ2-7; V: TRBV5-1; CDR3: CASSRDGSTPYEQYF
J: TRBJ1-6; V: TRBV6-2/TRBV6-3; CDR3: CASSLSGTGNNSPLHF
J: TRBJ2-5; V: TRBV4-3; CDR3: CASSQETGRETQYF
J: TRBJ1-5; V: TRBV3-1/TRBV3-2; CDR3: CASSKGVNQPQHF
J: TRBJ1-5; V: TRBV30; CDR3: CAWSETVQPQHF